The 3 T cell receptor beta chains in this list originate from one sample, sequenced in a study of blood T cells in healthy people across ages. A J-beta primer mix and a sample-barcoded 5' primer were used in a second PCR of roughly 6 to 12 cycles. TCRdb reanalysed the 5' RACE reads using MiXCR and keeps one entry per CDR3 protein. Of some 670,000 distinct CDR3 sequences listed, over 40% are singletons. The sample consisted of blood. The receptors derive from a woman of 80 years or more in good health.

This clonotype was picked up many times. The chain has TRBV28 and TRBJ2-5; D unresolved. CDR1 and CDR2 from the germline V gene are MDHEN and SYDVKM. This CDR3 region has 15 residues. Deletions cut 8 bases from V and 7 bases from J, with 23 bases between. DNA for the CDR3: TGTGCCAGCCGCAGCCCCGACGGATATAAGTTGACCCAGTACTTC. Its protein is CASRSPDGYKLTQYF.

Comments on this clonotype: The junction differs from germline at one of its ends, possibly a read error. V gene TRBV12-3 or TRBV12-4 combines with J gene TRBJ1-1; D is ambiguous. The CDR3 totals 11 residues. The CDR3 DNA is TGTGCCAGCAGGTTAGGAACGACTGCTTTCTTT. Translated: CASRLGTTAFF.

V usage is TRBV7-9 and J usage is TRBJ2-1, with 7 bases aligning to TRBD2. Per the germline V gene, CDR1 is SEHNR and CDR2 is FQNEAQ (reference sequence). Trimming removed 6 bases from V and 7 bases from J; junction bases left unmatched: 9. This CDR3 comprises 14 residues. The CDR3, as DNA: TGTGCCAGCAGTTCCCCCCCCGGGAGGAATGAGCAGTTCTTC. Translation: CASSSPPGRNEQFF.